This entry lists 13 T cell receptor beta chains sequenced from one sample in a study of blood T cell repertoires in COVID-19. Assay used: immunoSEQ multiplex PCR; TCRdb lists only in-frame clones, some missing. The sample has more than 140,000 clones; 65% to 90% are singletons. The sequencing input was peripheral blood. These receptors all stem from a woman in her 50s in a cohort sampled during active or convalescent COVID-19.

The chain uses TRBV7-2 and TRBJ1-5; 7 bases match TRBD1. With 4 bases clipped from V and 7 bases from J, the junction kept 13 bases outside the gene matches. Germline V gene data show CDR1 as SGHTA and CDR2 as FQGNSA. The CDR3 loop spans 16 amino acids. The CDR3 loop is CASSSGRQGTGQPQHF. DNA for the CDR3: TGTGCCAGCAGCTCAGGAAGACAGGGAACGGGGCAGCCCCAGCATTTT. Variable domain in full (rest from reference TRBV7-2 and TRBJ1-5): GAGVSQSPSNKVTEKGKDVELRCDPISGHTALYWYRQSLGQGLEFLIYFQGNSAPDKSGLPSDRFSAERTGGSVSTLTIQRTQQEDSAVYLCASSSGRQGTGQPQHFGDGTRLSIL.

The rearrangement uses TRBV5-1 and TRBJ2-1, with D perhaps TRBD2 (7 bases). The CDR3 totals 15 residues. V lost 4 bases, J lost 4 bases, and 15 bases lay in between. Germline V gene data show CDR1 as SGHRS and CDR2 as YFSETQ. Here the CDR3 DNA reads TGCGCCAGCAGCCCTCTAGGGGGGGATTACAATGAGCAGTTCTTC. Translating it yields CASSPLGGDYNEQFF. Together with reference TRBV5-1 and TRBJ2-1, the CDR3 gives the full variable domain: KAGVTQTPRYLIKTRGQQVTLSCSPISGHRSVSWYQQTPGQGLQFLFEYFSETQRNKGNFPGRFSGRQFSNSRSEMNVSTLELGDSALYLCASSPLGGDYNEQFFGPGTRLTVL.

The chain joins TRBV5-1 to TRBJ1-6, with a tentative D call TRBD1 (6 bases). Germline V gene data show CDR1 as SGHRS and CDR2 as YFSETQ. V shed 0 bases and J shed 9 bases, with 16 bases lying between them. The CDR3 sequence is 16 residues long. The CDR3 DNA reads TGCGCCAGCAGCTTGGCAGGGGCAGGGTTTGGTTCACCCCTCCACTTT. Translation: CASSLAGAGFGSPLHF.

This chain uses TRBV6-5 with TRBJ2-4; no definite D call. Germline V gene sequence: CDR1 MNHEY, CDR2 SVGAGI. Trimming pared 0 bases from V and 6 bases from J, leaving 6 bases between. The CDR3 loop spans 13 amino acids. The CDR3 bases are TGTGCCAGCAGTTACTCTTACGGAAACATTCAGTACTTC. Translation gives CASSYSYGNIQYF.

The chain links TRBV5-6 to TRBJ1-2, with 7 bases matching TRBD1. After removal of 4 bases from V and 2 bases from J, the junction contained 5 bases not matched to a gene. The CDR3 extends over 14 amino acids. The germline gives CDR1 SGHDT, CDR2 YYEEEE. Here the CDR3 DNA reads TGTGCCAGCAGCGCTAAGACAGGGAACTATGGCTACACCTTC. It translates to CASSAKTGNYGYTF.

This clone has only one observation. This chain uses TRBV18 with TRBJ2-7; 10 positions match TRBD1. Germline CDR1 is KGHSH and CDR2 is LQKENI. V was pared by 3 bases and J by 3 bases, with 5 bases of the junction left unmatched. The CDR3 runs 15 residues. The CDR3 reads CASSPGGQGNYEQYF. CDR3 DNA sequence: TGTGCCAGCTCACCCGGGGGACAGGGGAACTACGAGCAGTACTTC.

This clone was detected only a few times. This chain uses TRBV19 with TRBJ1-1, with 9 bases identical to TRBD1. Trimming cost V 4 bases and J 4 bases; bases outside gene matches: 7. This CDR3 has 15 amino acids. CDR1 is LNHDA, CDR2 SQIVND, per germline (reference sequence). CDR3 sequence (DNA): TGTGCCAGTAGTAACCTCACAGGGGGCGTCACTGAAGCTTTCTTT. Protein sequence: CASSNLTGGVTEAFF.

V is TRBV6-2 or TRBV6-3 and J is TRBJ2-3; tentative D call: TRBD2 (5 bases). Germline-derived CDR1 and CDR2 are MNHEY and SVGEGT. The CDR3 is 12 amino acids. The V end was cut by 2 bases, the J end by 8 bases, with 8 bases between. The CDR3 bases are TGTGCCAGCAGTTACGATCGGGGTACGCAGTATTTT. Its protein is CASSYDRGTQYF.

This chain uses TRBV19 with TRBJ1-6; D is possibly TRBD1 (6 bases). In germline, CDR1 is LNHDA, CDR2 SQIVND (reference sequence). Trimming removed 11 bases at V and 6 bases at J, with 17 bases between. The length of the CDR3 is 14 residues. This CDR3 reads CASGGQGLNSPLHF. For the CDR3, the DNA is TGTGCCTCCGGGGGGCAGGGCCTTAATTCACCCCTCCACTTT. The entire variable domain, with the rest obtained from reference TRBV19 and TRBJ1-6, is as follows: DGGITQSPKYLFRKEGQNVTLSCEQNLNHDAMYWYRQDPGQGLRLIYYSQIVNDFQKGDIAEGYSVSREKKESFPLTVTSAQKNPTAFYLCASGGQGLNSPLHFGNGTRLTVT.

The chain combines TRBV6-5 with TRBJ2-7; possible D gene TRBD1, 6 bases. V lost 6 bases and J lost 2, with 17 bases in between. The CDR3 is made up of 15 amino acids. Germline loops: CDR1 MNHEY, CDR2 SVGAGI. In DNA form, the CDR3 reads TGTGCCAGCAGCCTAACAGGGTTGCTCCCCTACGAGCAGTACTTC. Residues: CASSLTGLLPYEQYF.

The rearrangement joins TRBV5-5 to TRBJ1-1, with 9 bases fitting TRBD1. The CDR3 is 15 residues long. V dropped 0 bases and J dropped 6; count of bases not matched to a gene: 6. CDR1 and CDR2 from the germline V gene are SGHKS and YYEKEE (reference sequence). CDR3: CASSLETTGGSEAFF. The CDR3 DNA reads TGTGCCAGCAGCTTGGAGACTACAGGGGGCTCTGAAGCTTTCTTT.

This sequence joins TRBV24-1 and TRBJ1-1, with 8 positions matching TRBD1. The CDR3 is 14 amino acids. After removal of 8 bases from V and 1 base from J, the junction contained 5 bases not matched to a gene. Germline assignment: CDR1 KGHDR and CDR2 SFDVKD. In DNA form, the CDR3 reads TGTGCCACCAATGGCGGACAGGGGAACACTGAAGCTTTCTTT. It codes for CATNGGQGNTEAFF.

The chain is built from TRBV14 and TRBJ2-1; D gene ambiguous. The V end lost 0 bases, the J end lost 4 bases, and 7 bases lay between the germline ends. This CDR3 spans 14 amino acids. CDR1 SGHDN and CDR2 FVKESK come from the germline V gene. CDR3 in amino acids: CASSQDGAYNEQFF. The CDR3 region has the DNA TGTGCCAGCAGCCAAGACGGAGCTTACAATGAGCAGTTCTTC.